This TCR beta chain came from a study of cytomegalovirus exposure and HLA in healthy donors (dated by TCRdb to about 2017). Looking at the study overall: An earlier analysis of 587 of the donors reported 250 to 300 Gb of sequence data and 117 million unique TCR beta sequences from about 179 million T cells. About 5 DR-DQ haplotypes were handled as single units for association and clustering, since linkage in the cohort was strong. HLA typing included class I and class II loci at four-digit resolution. In a later analysis, previously published TCR beta repertoires from 670 or so donors were re-analyzed and high-resolution HLA genotyping was added so that TCR occurrence patterns could be studied. A separate validation cohort of roughly 120 different subjects was used in addition to the roughly 620-subject first cohort. Genome-wide SNP genotypes for about 65% of the 666 donors were used in a later genetic analysis, which treated that subset as a discovery cohort. Typing coverage differed by locus: A, B, C, DRB1 and DQB1 were typed in roughly 620-640 donors, DQA1 in 522, DPA1 in around 600, and DPB1 in just under 480. The study used immunosequencing to profile the T cell repertoires of approximately 690 subjects and linked those repertoires to cytomegalovirus serostatus. The aim of the study was to test whether cataloging public T cell receptors could identify signatures of past pathogen exposure. The genetic ancestry cluster associated with self-reported Caucasian donors included 81% of the 300 to 400 genotyped donors. Rather than using new phenotypic data, the later analysis identified candidate immune exposures from TCR beta sequences and from how often those sequences occurred across donors. On average, roughly 200,000 unique TCR beta nucleotide sequences were sequenced per donor among 398 genotyped donors of the cohort, with about 17% of those sequences being non-productive. In an earlier analysis of roughly 580 of the donors, high-throughput TCR beta sequencing was used to judge whether each TCR beta V gene segment behaved as functional or pseudogenic. All discovery cohort repertoires had been generated using a single sequencing platform. Donor age, sex, ethnicity and CMV serostatus were compiled alongside the repertoire data. To predict cytomegalovirus infection status, the study brought together high-throughput TCR immunosequencing, statistical association of individual TCRs with disease status, and machine learning. An early release covering roughly 640 HLA-typed donors comprised roughly 300 gigabases of sequencing data and approximately 80 million unique TCR sequences. General study outcomes and caveats: When HLA alleles, especially DR and DQ, strongly co-occurred, TCR associations were difficult to assign to individual alleles. Across donors, most TCR sequences were observed very rarely, whereas some public TCRs were present in many individuals. According to a later analysis, most CMV-associated TCR beta chains appeared to be HLA-restricted, and the HLA associations seemed to be driven largely by CMV exposure. A later analysis associated 15,000 or so TCR beta sequences with specific HLA alleles at a false discovery rate of 0.05. The authors suggested that the approach could potentially be generalized to other disease states and immunological phenotypes. Compared with the roughly 700-donor mean, donors in an Asian-associated ancestry cluster had fewer N-insertions in productive TCRs, according to a later genetic analysis. In a later analysis, HLA-associated TCR beta chains were found to be more clonally expanded and to have lower generation probabilities than equally common non-associated chains. The presence/absence analyses assumed that sequencing depth was roughly uniform across donors, and that assumption may not be true. The sequencing pipeline was judged likely to have produced a cluster of highly shared sequence variants as a technical artifact. In both the original and validation cohorts, the classifier was reported to diagnose cytomegalovirus status with high specificity and sensitivity. Broadly in line with IMGT annotations, most TCR beta V segments showed up in productive rearrangements about 87% or about 30% of the time in an earlier analysis of several hundred of the donors. In a later genetic analysis, a missense DCLRE1C variant was associated with V-gene and J-gene trimming of TCR beta chains, and the association was replicated in an independent cohort. In vitro tests confirmed that a few of the cytomegalovirus-associated TCR beta chains recognize cytomegalovirus antigens. In a later analysis, TCR association rates were found to vary across HLA loci, with the most associated TCRs seen for DRB1 alleles and the fewest for HLA-C alleles. A further reported finding was that TCR beta sequences accurately predicted the HLA-A and HLA-B alleles for most subjects in the first cohort. Correlated functional status among segregating V segments might be attributable to linkage disequilibrium, but an unknown experimental factor could not be ruled out. The study listed 164 TCR beta chains as associated with cytomegalovirus. In this cohort, only TCR beta chains were sequenced, and detectable features were limited by the absence of alpha or paired-chain data. According to a later analysis, parvovirus B19, influenza, CMV and Epstein-Barr virus appeared linked to several top co-occurrence clusters. Because counts were too low, more than 15 rarely observed V segments, including chromosome 9 orphons, were left out of the earlier analysis of a few hundred of the donors. Some IMGT-functional V segments, including TRBV6-2 and TRBV6-3, could not be distinguished by the 87-base-pair reads and were therefore excluded. Because some donors lacked HLA typing at each locus, the association tests relied only on the typed subset. CMV serostatus was the only immune exposure information available for the cohort.

The CDR3 goes from the cysteine to the phenylalanine over 11 residues. Only the CDR3 region is kept as DNA, spanning 33 bases read in frame from base 1. Trimming takes 6 bases from V and 5 bases from J, and the germline ends sit 10 bases apart. The germline V gene sets CDR1 to SQVTM and CDR2 to ANQGSEA. As regards this clone: Its antigen is not yet known. Base qualities were left out, and no much larger clone turns up one base away.

Library preparation used the immunoSEQ multiplex PCR assay. The multiplex PCR relied on a mix of 60 forward primers for TCR Vbeta segments and 13 reverse primers for TCR Jbeta segments. The CDR3 region of rearranged TCR beta genes was amplified from genomic DNA with a multiplex PCR assay. The Illumina HiSeq System was used to sequence the amplified TCR beta libraries as 87-base-pair reads. Per the authors' processing: In a later analysis, approximately 74 million unique TCR beta chains were counted across the roughly 670 repertoires, and roughly 10 million of these chains were shared by at least two donors. Raw reads were error-corrected and collapsed into unique sequences by a nearest-neighbor algorithm in which closely related sequences were merged to remove PCR and sequencing errors. V, D and J gene segments were assigned by aligning CDR3 sequences to IMGT reference sequences. Each retained sequence needed at least a six-nucleotide match to both a V gene segment and a J gene segment. A rearrangement was called productive if the CDR3 had no stop codons and remained in frame with V and J, and every other rearrangement was called non-productive. Following IMGT convention, CDR3 was defined as the stretch from the second conserved V-encoded cysteine to the conserved J-encoded phenylalanine. Sequences without an unambiguous match to a single V gene segment were excluded from the earlier analysis of a few hundred of the donors. An earlier analysis of 587 of the donors classified V segments as functional when productive rearrangements were above 56.7% and as segregating when the standard deviation between donors was above 5%. A statistical classification framework was developed to diagnose cytomegalovirus status using the catalog of TCR beta chain sequences. In a later analysis, V and J genes were assigned by comparing TCR nucleotide sequences against IMGT/GENE-DB human TR gene sequences. Using the TCRdist pipeline, a later analysis assigned CDR3 sequences along with most-parsimonious VDJ recombination scenarios. A later analysis defined each TCR beta chain by its CDR3 amino acid sequence plus V-gene family, and excluded reads lacking a unique V-gene family. To address suspected cross-contamination and a sequencing artifact, a later analysis removed 550 to 750 highly shared, low-generation-probability nucleotide sequences. In a later analysis, a clonal expansion index for each public chain was calculated from normalized within-repertoire ranks of inferred template counts. In a later analysis, generation probabilities were computed using a VDJ recombination model fitted to out-of-frame rearrangements, and the results were checked against IGoR. A later analysis scored TCR-TCR, TCR-HLA and TCR-CMV co-occurrence with hypergeometric tests, applying a repertoire-size bias correction to TCR pairs. False discovery rates were estimated in a later analysis by permuting HLA or CMV assignments 20 times. In a later analysis, co-occurring TCRs were grouped using DBSCAN, and TCRdist sequence similarity was added for clustering within HLA-allele-positive subsets. For co-occurrence clustering, repertoires with fewer than 30,000 or more than 120,000 public chains were excluded, along with 5 or 6 repertoires with anomalous nucleotide sharing. TCRdb holds this immuneACCESS table with in-frame rearrangements only. Some clones are missing; in checked studies, unresolved V genes explain under half, and the rest has no known cause. V, J and clone size are those of that table, while D and trimming were read from the DNA. The sample contains over 150,000 clones, 79% of them found a single time. Jointly, the top ten make up roughly 1.9% of the sample.

The cohort consisted of some 670 healthy bone marrow donors. At the time of sampling, all cohort members were nominally healthy, though unrecorded immune exposures were likely present. The donor tested CMV seronegative, placing the donor among the 350 or so seronegative members of the cohort. A peripheral blood sample was collected from each donor, and TCR beta sequencing was performed on peripheral blood mononuclear cells. The Qiagen DNeasy Blood Extraction Kit was used to extract genomic DNA from the blood cell samples. The clonotype originates from a man in his forties in good health and CMV-seronegative. Recombination connected TRBV29-1 to TRBJ2-5, and TRBD1 may be the D gene, going by 6 matching bases. Sequenced material: PBMCs. The nucleotides read TGCAGCGTGAGGACAGCCGAGACCCAGTACTTC. It is translated as CSVRTAETQYF.